This T cell receptor beta chain was sequenced during a study of OX40 agonist ivuxolimab in advanced cancers. Turning to the overall study: Ivuxolimab, which targeted the costimulatory receptor OX40 (CD134), was an agonistic, fully human IgG2 monoclonal antibody. The monotherapy dose-escalation portion (N of about 50 patients) of the phase I ivuxolimab trial is reported in the paper. Intravenous ivuxolimab was administered to patients every 2 weeks at six dose levels: 0.01, 0.1, 0.3, 1.5, 3 and 10 mg/kg. The purpose of peripheral TCRbeta sequencing was to test whether ivuxolimab changed TCR sequence diversity and led to clonal T-cell expansion. Prior anti-PD-1, anti-PD-L1 or anti-CTLA-4 therapy was permitted, and checkpoint inhibitors had been received by 30% to 40% of dose-escalation patients. The dose-escalation cohort was about 87% male with a mean age of 60 years, ranging from 23 to 79. Of the roughly 50 dose-escalation patients, hepatocellular carcinoma was present in about 20, melanoma in some 15, renal cell carcinoma in 9 and head and neck cancer in 9. Partial responses were achieved by three dose-escalation patients, of whom one had hepatocellular carcinoma and two had cutaneous melanoma. Beyond this particular receptor, the publication reports: Clonal expansion of both CD4+ and CD8+ blood T cells was observed from baseline to week 6 at doses 0.1 to 3.0 mg/kg. In the 0.1-3.0 mg/kg groups, partial responders had among the lowest normalized peripheral clonal expansion, particularly in CD8+ T cells. After ivuxolimab, CD8+ T cells had more expanded clones than CD4+ T cells on average. Low levels of normalized T-cell clonal expansion were also seen in some patients who did not respond. Which antigens the clonally expanded peripheral T cells were specific for was not determined.

CDR1 is given as SGHNT and CDR2 as YYREEE, both from the germline V gene (reference sequence). Inclusive of the bounding cysteine and phenylalanine, the CDR3 is 15 residues long. Only the CDR3 DNA stays, 45 bases, in frame from base 1. V loses 1 base at its end and J loses 6 bases; junction bases beyond the gene matches: 6. Genomic DNA was extracted from sorted cells for sequencing of the TCRbeta CDR3 region. The immunoSEQ Assay was used to sequence the TCRbeta CDR3 regions. Entries here come from immuneACCESS through TCRdb and include only in-frame sequences with V and J called. Some clones fail to appear in such tables; in the studies checked, an unresolved V gene covers under half of the shortfall, and the cause of the remainder is unknown. For this sample there are 55,000 to 90,000 clones; approximately 85% appear just once. The ten largest account for approximately 0.4% of the sample. Note on this clone: Its antigen has not been determined. No much larger clonotype is one base removed from it; base qualities were not supplied.

The trial excluded patients who had a history of autoimmune disease or who were on systemic immunosuppression. Peripheral blood for TCR sequencing was collected from all dose cohorts at baseline, on cycle 4 day 1, and on cycle 7 day 1. Samples were obtained from an open-label, multicenter, first-in-human phase I dose-escalation trial of ivuxolimab. Adults with locally advanced or metastatic melanoma, renal cell, hepatocellular, or head and neck squamous cell carcinoma were enrolled in the trial. Before TCR sequencing, CD4+ and CD8+ T cells were separately sorted from peripheral blood. The TCR originated in an adult with an advanced solid tumor such as melanoma, head and neck, liver or kidney cancer. The chain uses TRBV5-4 and TRBJ2-1; a stretch of 8 junction bases matches TRBD2. The specimen was CD4+ or CD8+ T cells sorted from blood, collected in a trial of the OX40 agonist ivuxolimab. The CDR3 reads CASSLTAGVRNEQFF. The DNA sequence is as follows: TGTGCCAGCAGCTTGACAGCGGGAGTACGCAATGAGCAGTTCTTC.